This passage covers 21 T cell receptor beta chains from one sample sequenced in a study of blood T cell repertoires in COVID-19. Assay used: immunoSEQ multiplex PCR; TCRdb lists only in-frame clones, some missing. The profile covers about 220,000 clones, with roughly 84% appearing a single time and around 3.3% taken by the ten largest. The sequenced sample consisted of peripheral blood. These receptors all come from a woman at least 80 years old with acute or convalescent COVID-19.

CDR3 protein: CASSHWNRDTEAFF. The CDR3 DNA reads TGTGCCAGCAGCCACTGGAACCGGGACACTGAAGCTTTCTTT. V usage is TRBV14 and J usage is TRBJ1-1; D gene uncertain. Germline lookup yields CDR1 SGHDN and CDR2 FVKESK. The CDR3 is 14 amino acids. Trimming pared 3 bases from V and 3 bases from J, leaving 11 bases between. Full variable domain (outside the CDR3, taken from reference TRBV14 and TRBJ1-1): EAGVTQFPSHSVIEKGQTVTLRCDPISGHDNLYWYRRVMGKEIKFLLHFVKESKQDESGMPNNRFLAERTGGTYSTLKVQPAELEDSGVYFCASSHWNRDTEAFFGQGTRLTVV.

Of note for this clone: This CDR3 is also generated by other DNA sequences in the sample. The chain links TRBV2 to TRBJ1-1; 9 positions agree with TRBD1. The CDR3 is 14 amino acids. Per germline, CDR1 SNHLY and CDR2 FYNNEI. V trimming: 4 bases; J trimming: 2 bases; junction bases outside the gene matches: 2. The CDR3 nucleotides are TGTGCCAGCAGTGGGGGACAGGGAAACACTGAAGCTTTCTTT. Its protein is CASSGGQGNTEAFF.

CDR3 loop: CASSPTGGATYGYTF. DNA for the CDR3: TGTGCCAGCTCACCAACAGGGGGTGCTACCTATGGCTACACCTTC. The V gene is TRBV18, the J gene TRBJ1-2; TRBD1 agrees at 8 bases. After removal of 2 bases from V and 4 bases from J, the junction contained 6 bases not matched to a gene. Germline-derived CDR1 and CDR2 are KGHSH and LQKENI. The CDR3 runs to 15 residues.

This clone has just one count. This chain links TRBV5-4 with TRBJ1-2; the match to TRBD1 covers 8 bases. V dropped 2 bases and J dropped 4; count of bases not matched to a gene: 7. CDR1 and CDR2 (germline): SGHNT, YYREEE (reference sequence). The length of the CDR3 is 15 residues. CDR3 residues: CASSLGGQGFYGYTF. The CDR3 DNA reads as TGTGCCAGCAGCTTAGGAGGACAGGGTTTCTATGGCTACACCTTC.

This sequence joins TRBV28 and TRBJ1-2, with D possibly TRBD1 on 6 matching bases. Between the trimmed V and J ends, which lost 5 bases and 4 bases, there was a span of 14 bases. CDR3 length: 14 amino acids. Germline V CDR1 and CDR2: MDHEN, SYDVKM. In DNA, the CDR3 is TGTGCCAGCAGTGGCCAGGGGCATCCCTATGGCTACACCTTC. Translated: CASSGQGHPYGYTF.

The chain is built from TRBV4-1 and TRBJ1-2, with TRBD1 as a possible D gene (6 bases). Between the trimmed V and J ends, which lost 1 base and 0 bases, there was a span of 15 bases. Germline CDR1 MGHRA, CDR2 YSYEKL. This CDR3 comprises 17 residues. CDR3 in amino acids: CASSQGYQGRTNYGYTF. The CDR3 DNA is TGCGCCAGCAGCCAAGGTTATCAGGGGCGGACTAACTATGGCTACACCTTC.

Written as DNA, the CDR3 is TGTGCCAGCAGCTTCATCTCCGGGGGGGCAGGAGACTTCGGCTACACCTTC. Encoded protein: CASSFISGGAGDFGYTF. The J gene is TRBJ1-2, the V gene TRBV7-2; tentative D call: TRBD1 (6 bases). With 3 bases removed from V and 8 bases from J, the gap between germline ends came to 25 bases. CDR1 and CDR2 from the germline V gene are SGHTA and FQGNSA. CDR3 length: 17 residues.

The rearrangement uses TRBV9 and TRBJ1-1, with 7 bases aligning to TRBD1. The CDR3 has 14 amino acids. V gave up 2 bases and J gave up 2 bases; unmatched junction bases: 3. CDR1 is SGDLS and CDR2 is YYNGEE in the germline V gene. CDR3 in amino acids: CASSVGTANTEAFF. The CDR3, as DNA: TGTGCCAGCAGCGTCGGGACAGCCAACACTGAAGCTTTCTTT.

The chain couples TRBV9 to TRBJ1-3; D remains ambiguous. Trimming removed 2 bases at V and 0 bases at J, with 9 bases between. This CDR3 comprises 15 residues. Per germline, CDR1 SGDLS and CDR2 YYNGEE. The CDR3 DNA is TGTGCCAGCAGCGTCGACATTGTCTCTGGAAACACCATATATTTT. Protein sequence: CASSVDIVSGNTIYF.

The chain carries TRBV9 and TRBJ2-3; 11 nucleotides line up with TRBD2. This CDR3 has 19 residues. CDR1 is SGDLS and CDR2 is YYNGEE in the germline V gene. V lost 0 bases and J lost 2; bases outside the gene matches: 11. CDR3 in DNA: TGTGCCAGCAGCGTAGCTGTGGCTAGCGGGGGGAATCCCACAGATACGCAGTATTTT. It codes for CASSVAVASGGNPTDTQYF.

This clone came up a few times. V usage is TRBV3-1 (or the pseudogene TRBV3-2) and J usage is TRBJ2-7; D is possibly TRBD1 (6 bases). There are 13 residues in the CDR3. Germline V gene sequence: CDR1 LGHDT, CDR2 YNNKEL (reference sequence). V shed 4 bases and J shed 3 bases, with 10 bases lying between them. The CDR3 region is CASSRDTDYEQYF. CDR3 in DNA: TGTGCCAGCAGCCGGGACACTGACTACGAGCAGTACTTC.

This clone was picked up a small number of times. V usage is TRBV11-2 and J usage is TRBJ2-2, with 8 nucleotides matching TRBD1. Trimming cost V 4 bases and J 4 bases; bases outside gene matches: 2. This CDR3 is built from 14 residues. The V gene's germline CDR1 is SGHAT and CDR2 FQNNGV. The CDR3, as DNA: TGTGCCAGCAGCTCTCAGGGGGCCACCGGGGAGCTGTTTTTT. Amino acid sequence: CASSSQGATGELFF.

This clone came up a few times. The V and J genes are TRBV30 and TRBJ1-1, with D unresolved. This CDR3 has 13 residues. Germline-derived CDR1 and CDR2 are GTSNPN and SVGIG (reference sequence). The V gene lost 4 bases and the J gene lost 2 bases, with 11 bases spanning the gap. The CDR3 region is CAWTQRANTEAFF. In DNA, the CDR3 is TGTGCCTGGACCCAGAGGGCCAACACTGAAGCTTTCTTT.

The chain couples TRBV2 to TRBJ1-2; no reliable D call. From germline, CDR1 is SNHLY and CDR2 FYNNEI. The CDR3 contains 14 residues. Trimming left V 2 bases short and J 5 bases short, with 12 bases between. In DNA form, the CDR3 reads TGTGCCAGCAGTGAAAACGCGGTGGTGTATGGCTACACCTTC. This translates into CASSENAVVYGYTF.

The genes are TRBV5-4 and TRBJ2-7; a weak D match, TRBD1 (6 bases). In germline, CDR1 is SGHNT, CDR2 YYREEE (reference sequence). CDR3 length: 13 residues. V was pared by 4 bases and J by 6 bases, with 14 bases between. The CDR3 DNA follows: TGTGCCAGCAGCACCCCACAGGGTCCCGAGCAGTACTTC. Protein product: CASSTPQGPEQYF.

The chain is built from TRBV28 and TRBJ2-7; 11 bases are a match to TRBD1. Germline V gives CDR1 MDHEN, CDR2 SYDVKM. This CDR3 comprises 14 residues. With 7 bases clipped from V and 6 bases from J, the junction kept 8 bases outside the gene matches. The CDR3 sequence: CASIKGQGAGEQYF. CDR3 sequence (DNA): TGTGCCAGCATTAAAGGACAGGGGGCTGGCGAGCAGTACTTC. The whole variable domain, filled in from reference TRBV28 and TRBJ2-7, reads DVKVTQSSRYLVKRTGEKVFLECVQDMDHENMFWYRQDPGLGLRLIYFSYDVKMKEKGDIPEGYSVSREKKERFSLILESASTNQTSMYLCASIKGQGAGEQYFGPGTRLTVT.

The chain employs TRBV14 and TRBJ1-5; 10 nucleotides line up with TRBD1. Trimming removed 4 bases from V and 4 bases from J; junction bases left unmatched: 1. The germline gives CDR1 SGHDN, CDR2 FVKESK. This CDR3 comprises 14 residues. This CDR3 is CASSRGQGNQPQHF. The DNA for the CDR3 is TGTGCCAGCAGCCGGGGACAGGGGAATCAGCCCCAGCATTTT.

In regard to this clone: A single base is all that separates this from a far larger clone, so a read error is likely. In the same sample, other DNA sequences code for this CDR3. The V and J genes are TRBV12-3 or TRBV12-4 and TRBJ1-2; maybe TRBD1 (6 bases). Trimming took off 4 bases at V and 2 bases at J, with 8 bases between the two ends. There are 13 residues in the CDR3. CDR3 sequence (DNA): TGTGCCAGCAGTTCCGGACAGAACTATGGCTACACCTTC. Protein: CASSSGQNYGYTF.

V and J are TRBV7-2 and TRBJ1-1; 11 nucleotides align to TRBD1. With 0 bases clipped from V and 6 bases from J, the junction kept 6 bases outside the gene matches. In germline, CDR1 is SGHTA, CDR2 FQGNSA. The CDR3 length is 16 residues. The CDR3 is CASSLAGQGAGAEAFF. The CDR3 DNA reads TGTGCCAGCAGCTTAGCCGGACAGGGGGCGGGGGCTGAAGCTTTCTTT.

Written as DNA, the CDR3 is TGTGCCAGCAGCAACAGGGGGGAAGGAGATACGCAGTATTTT. Its protein is CASSNRGEGDTQYF. The chain uses TRBV9 and TRBJ2-3; 8 bases line up with TRBD1. Germline CDR1 reads SGDLS; CDR2 reads YYNGEE. The junction had 6 bases not matched to a gene; V was cut back by 4 bases and J by 5 bases. The CDR3 loop spans 14 amino acids.

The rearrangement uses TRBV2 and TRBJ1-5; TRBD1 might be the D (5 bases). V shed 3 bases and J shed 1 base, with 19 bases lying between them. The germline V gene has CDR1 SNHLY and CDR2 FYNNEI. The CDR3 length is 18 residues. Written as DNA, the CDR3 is TGTGCCAGCAGTGATTGGACTCCGGTGGGACTAAGCAATCAGCCCCAGCATTTT. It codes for CASSDWTPVGLSNQPQHF.